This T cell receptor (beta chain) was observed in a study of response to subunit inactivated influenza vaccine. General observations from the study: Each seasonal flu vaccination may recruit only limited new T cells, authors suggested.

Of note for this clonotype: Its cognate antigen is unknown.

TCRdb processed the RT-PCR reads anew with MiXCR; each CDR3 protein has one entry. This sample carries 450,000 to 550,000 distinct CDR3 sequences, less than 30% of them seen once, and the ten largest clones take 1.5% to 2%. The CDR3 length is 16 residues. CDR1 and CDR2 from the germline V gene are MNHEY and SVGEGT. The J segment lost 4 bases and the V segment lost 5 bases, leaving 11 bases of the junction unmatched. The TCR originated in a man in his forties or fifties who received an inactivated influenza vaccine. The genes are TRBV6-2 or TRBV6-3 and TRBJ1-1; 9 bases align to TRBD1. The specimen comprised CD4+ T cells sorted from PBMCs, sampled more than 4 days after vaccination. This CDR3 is CASSAPPDRGGTEAFF. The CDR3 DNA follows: TGTGCCAGCAGTGCCCCCCCGGACAGGGGAGGCACTGAAGCTTTCTTT.